Shown below are 12 T cell receptor beta chains from a single sample sequenced in a study of CD8 T cells in ankylosing spondylitis. Study-level points and caveats: In ankylosing spondylitis blood, a motif of seven or eight highly homologous TCR beta variants appeared characteristic.

Antigens for these TCRs are unknown. TCRdb used MiXCR to reprocess the 5' RACE reads, holding one entry per CDR3 protein. Among about 390,000 distinct CDR3 sequences listed, more than 20% were seen once. Material: blood, either unsorted or a sorted T cell fraction (not recorded which). All receptors come from a male donor with ankylosing spondylitis.

The chain joins TRBV3-1 to TRBJ1-1, with unresolved D. This CDR3 comprises 15 residues. Trimming cost V 4 bases and J 3 bases, with 15 bases left between them. The germline CDR1 and CDR2 sequences are LGHDT and YNNKEL (reference sequence). The chain's CDR3 is CASSRRSRVDTEAFF. The CDR3 coding sequence is TGTGCCAGCAGCCGGCGGTCGAGGGTTGACACTGAAGCTTTCTTT.

The chain is built from TRBV10-3 and TRBJ2-7, with TRBD2 matching 7 bases. CDR1 ENHRY and CDR2 SYGVKD come from the germline V gene. CDR3 size: 15 residues. The V segment lost 4 bases and the J segment 0 bases; nucleotides outside the gene matches: 6. CDR3 region: CAISGGAGDSYEQYF. The CDR3 region has the DNA TGTGCCATCAGTGGGGGCGCGGGGGACTCCTACGAGCAGTACTTC.

This rearrangement joins TRBV28 to TRBJ2-1; 11 nucleotides line up with TRBD2. CDR3 size: 14 residues. V shed 7 bases and J 10 bases; nucleotides not matched to a gene: 9. CDR1 is MDHEN and CDR2 is SYDVKM in the germline V gene. The CDR3 DNA reads TGTGCCAGCATTACTAGCGGGAGAGAAGGGGAGCAGTTCTTC. Translated: CASITSGREGEQFF. Full variable domain (remainder filled in from reference TRBV28 and TRBJ2-1): DVKVTQSSRYLVKRTGEKVFLECVQDMDHENMFWYRQDPGLGLRLIYFSYDVKMKEKGDIPEGYSVSREKKERFSLILESASTNQTSMYLCASITSGREGEQFFGPGTRLTVL.

This clonotype was detected ten times or more. The chain is built from TRBV29-1 and TRBJ2-1; unclear D gene. V was clipped by 3 bases and J by 10 bases, with 16 bases between them. CDR3 length: 13 residues. Looked up from germline, CDR1 is SQVTM and CDR2 is ANQGSEA. The CDR3 protein is CSVDPRSSREQFF. In DNA, the CDR3 is TGCAGCGTTGATCCACGTAGCTCGAGAGAGCAGTTCTTC.

The V call is TRBV28, the J call TRBJ1-3; unclear D gene. From germline, CDR1 is MDHEN and CDR2 SYDVKM. Trimming shortened V by 6 bases and J by 2 bases, and 8 bases separated the two germline ends. The CDR3 has 13 residues. The CDR3 region is CASRPTAGNTIYF. The CDR3 DNA is TGTGCCAGCAGGCCCACAGCTGGAAACACCATATATTTT.

This clonotype occurred a few times. J is TRBJ2-7 and V is TRBV2; 8 bases are shared with TRBD2. V lost 10 bases and J lost 0; bases outside the gene matches: 8. CDR1 and CDR2 from the germline V gene are SNHLY and FYNNEI. There are 14 residues in the CDR3. This chain's CDR3 is CATLLAVNSYEQYF. CDR3 bases: TGTGCCACTTTACTAGCGGTTAACTCCTACGAGCAGTACTTC.

This clonotype was seen only a few times. This rearrangement joins TRBV20-1 to TRBJ1-2; possible D gene TRBD1, 6 bases. The germline gives CDR1 DFQATT, CDR2 SNEGSKA (reference sequence). The CDR3 extends over 9 amino acids. Deletions cut 8 bases from V and 13 bases from J, with 14 bases between. The CDR3 protein is CSLRQDTTF. CDR3 nucleotide sequence: TGCAGTCTTCGACAGGATACCACCTTC.

The chain recombines TRBV12-3 or TRBV12-4 with TRBJ2-3; 13 nucleotides agree with TRBD2. V lost 7 bases, J lost 3 bases, and 4 bases stayed unmatched. The CDR3 has 15 amino acids. The CDR3 reads CASTLTSGRTDTQYF. In nucleotides, the CDR3 is TGTGCCAGCACCTTGACTAGCGGGAGGACAGATACGCAGTATTTT.

The chain combines TRBV4-2 with TRBJ2-1; D call uncertain. The CDR3 sequence is 16 residues long. V was trimmed by 3 bases and J by 2 bases, leaving 14 bases between them. Germline V gene data show CDR1 as LGHNA and CDR2 as YNFKEQ. CDR3 in amino acids: CASSQTPSEPYNEQFF. The CDR3 DNA reads as TGTGCCAGCAGCCAGACCCCGAGCGAACCCTACAATGAGCAGTTCTTC.

This clonotype was seen repeatedly, ten times or more. The V and J genes are TRBV7-9 and TRBJ2-4; 8 bases align to TRBD1. The germline CDR1 and CDR2 sequences are SEHNR and FQNEAQ (reference sequence). The V gene end was trimmed by 2 bases and the J gene end by 7 bases; junction bases not matched to a gene: 1. CDR3 length: 13 amino acids. The CDR3 sequence: CASSLQGANIQYF. The CDR3 nucleotides are TGTGCCAGCAGCTTACAGGGGGCGAACATTCAGTACTTC.

V gene TRBV4-1 combines with J gene TRBJ1-5; 7 bases align to TRBD1. Germline CDR1 MGHRA, CDR2 YSYEKL. V trimming: 3 bases; J trimming: 0 bases; junction bases outside the gene matches: 2. CDR3 length: 15 residues. In DNA, the CDR3 is TGCGCCAGCAGCCAGAGGGGGCATAGCAATCAGCCCCAGCATTTT. Its translation: CASSQRGHSNQPQHF.

This chain connects TRBV7-7 to TRBJ2-7, with 10 bases fitting TRBD2. Trimming removed 1 base from V and 3 bases from J; junction bases left unmatched: 6. CDR3 size: 16 residues. In germline, CDR1 is SSHAT, CDR2 FNYEAQ (reference sequence). The CDR3 protein is CASSLGLAGEDYEQYF. The CDR3 nucleotides are TGTGCCAGCAGCTTAGGGCTAGCGGGAGAGGACTACGAGCAGTACTTC.